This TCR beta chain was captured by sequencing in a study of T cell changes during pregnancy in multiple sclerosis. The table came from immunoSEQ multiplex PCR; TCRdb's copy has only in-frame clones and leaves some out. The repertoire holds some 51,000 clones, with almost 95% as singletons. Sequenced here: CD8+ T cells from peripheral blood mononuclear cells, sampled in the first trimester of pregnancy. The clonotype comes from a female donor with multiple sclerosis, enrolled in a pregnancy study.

The CDR3 nucleotides are TGCGCCAGCAGCTATTCCCAGGGAGGCACTGAAGCTTTCTTT. Translating gives CASSYSQGGTEAFF. J is TRBJ1-1 and V is TRBV4-3; D perhaps matches TRBD1 (5 bases). The CDR3 contains 14 residues. Germline values: CDR1 LGHNA, CDR2 YSLEER. V was trimmed by 5 bases and J by 4 bases, leaving 14 bases between them.